Listed here are 23 T cell receptor beta chains from one sample, sequenced in a study of T cell repertoires in cytomegalovirus infection. TCRdb itself ran the reads through MiXCR, one entry per CDR3 protein. The sample contains hundreds of thousands of distinct CDR3 sequences, 25% to 30% of which appear only once. No antigen has been identified for these receptors. This specimen consisted of cultured PBMCs, obtained from culture after CMV antigen stimulation. The origin of the receptors is a human donor in good health (CMV status not recorded). Some clones in this sample may be carry-over from other donors' samples.

The CDR3 DNA reads TGTGCCAGCAGCTTAAAGGGACACCCTTCGAACACCGGGGAGCTGTTTTTT. It encodes CASSLKGHPSNTGELFF. The rearrangement joins TRBV7-6 to TRBJ2-2; weak D call: TRBD1 (6 bases). CDR1 is SGHVS and CDR2 is FNYEAQ in the germline V gene. The CDR3 totals 17 residues. Trimming pared 2 bases from V and 0 bases from J, leaving 13 bases between.

The chain has TRBV6-6 and TRBJ1-1; D might be TRBD1 (5 bases). The V gene lost 5 bases and the J gene lost 4 bases, with 17 bases spanning the gap. Germline lookup yields CDR1 MNHNY and CDR2 SVGAGI (reference sequence). CDR3 length equals 15 residues. In nucleotides, the CDR3 is TGTGCCAGCAGTCGGCGGGTGGGGGGGGGCACTGAAGCTTTCTTT. It is translated as CASSRRVGGGTEAFF.

This chain connects TRBV25-1 to TRBJ1-1; D unclear. Trimming stripped 5 bases from V and 0 bases from J, with 13 bases between. The CDR3 has 15 residues. Per germline, CDR1 MGHDK and CDR2 SYGVNS. CDR3 nucleotides: TGTGCCAGCAGTCTACAGACGGGAATGAACACTGAAGCTTTCTTT. It is translated as CASSLQTGMNTEAFF. Looking up the rest from reference TRBV25-1 and TRBJ1-1 gives the full variable domain: EADIYQTPRYLVIGTGKKITLECSQTMGHDKMYWYQQDPGMELHLIHYSYGVNSTEKGDLSSESTVSRIRTEHFPLTLESARPSHTSQYLCASSLQTGMNTEAFFGQGTRLTVV.

The table lists this clonotype with a few counts. V usage is TRBV11-1 and J usage is TRBJ2-7; D is perhaps TRBD1 (5 bases). Germline-derived CDR1 and CDR2 are SGHAT and FQDESV (reference sequence). Trimming stripped 5 bases from V and 6 bases from J, with 17 bases between. The CDR3 contains 14 residues. The CDR3 coding sequence is TGTGCCAGCAGCCGAACGGACAAAGGGTCCGAGCAGTACTTC. Residues: CASSRTDKGSEQYF.

This clonotype has only a few counts. V gene TRBV7-2 combines with J gene TRBJ2-3; either TRBD1 or TRBD2 may fit D (5 bases each). CDR1 is SGHTA, CDR2 FQGNSA, per germline. CDR3 length: 15 amino acids. Trimming removed 3 bases at V and 1 base at J, with 11 bases between. CDR3 in amino acids: CASSFTGLRTDTQYF. The CDR3 region has the DNA TGTGCCAGCAGCTTCACGGGGCTCCGCACAGATACGCAGTATTTT. The complete variable domain, with remaining parts taken from reference TRBV7-2 and TRBJ2-3, reads GAGVSQSPSNKVTEKGKDVELRCDPISGHTALYWYRQSLGQGLEFLIYFQGNSAPDKSGLPSDRFSAERTGGSVSTLTIQRTQQEDSAVYLCASSFTGLRTDTQYFGPGTRLTVL.

This clonotype has only a few counts. The rearrangement joins TRBV12-3 or TRBV12-4 to TRBJ1-5; D not resolved. This CDR3 comprises 13 residues. V dropped 6 bases and J dropped 4 bases, with 10 bases sitting between them. The chain's CDR3 is CASSLTRNQPQHF. The CDR3 DNA reads as TGTGCCAGCAGCCTCACAAGGAATCAGCCCCAGCATTTT.

This clonotype was seen only a few times. The chain joins TRBV10-3 to TRBJ1-1; TRBD1 aligns across 7 bases. CDR1 is ENHRY and CDR2 is SYGVKD in the germline V gene. V lost 4 bases to trimming and J lost 4 bases; unmatched junction nucleotides: 3. The CDR3 contains 13 residues. The CDR3 sequence: CAISGGDSTEAFF. CDR3 bases: TGTGCCATCAGTGGAGGGGACAGCACTGAAGCTTTCTTT.

This clonotype was seen ten or more times. The J gene is TRBJ2-5, the V gene TRBV11-2; 12 bases are shared with TRBD2. Germline CDR1 SGHAT, CDR2 FQNNGV. The length of the CDR3 is 18 residues. Trimming took 5 bases from V and 4 from J; bases not matched to a gene: 14. CDR3 bases: TGTGCCAGCAGCCTCCCGGCTAGCGGGAGGGCCTCGCGAGAGACCCAGTACTTC. Translation gives CASSLPASGRASRETQYF.

The rearrangement links TRBV27 to TRBJ2-7; D is uncertain. Between the trimmed V and J ends, which lost 0 bases and 7 bases, there was a span of 10 bases. This CDR3 is built from 13 residues. CDR1 is MNHEY and CDR2 is SMNVEV in the germline V gene (reference sequence). The CDR3 protein is CASSLSGLEEQYF. CDR3 bases: TGTGCCAGCAGTTTATCAGGGTTGGAAGAGCAGTACTTC.

The chain couples TRBV12-5 to TRBJ2-7; 10 bases are a match to TRBD1. From germline, CDR1 is LGHNT and CDR2 FRNRAP. Trimming cost V 6 bases and J 3 bases; bases outside gene matches: 8. CDR3 length: 15 amino acids. CDR3 sequence reads: CASGHEGQGFYEQYF. DNA of the CDR3: TGTGCTAGTGGCCACGAGGGACAGGGGTTCTACGAGCAGTACTTC.

This chain uses TRBV7-8 with TRBJ2-7; 13 nucleotides align to TRBD2. Germline trimming cut 3 bases from V and 7 bases from J; bases unmatched to any gene: 15. CDR1 is SGHVS and CDR2 is FQNEAQ in the germline V gene. The CDR3 consists of 18 residues. The CDR3 spells CASSFNSGLAGKGLEQYF. In nucleotides, the CDR3 is TGTGCCAGCAGCTTCAACTCGGGACTAGCGGGGAAGGGACTGGAGCAGTACTTC.

This clonotype was seen more than once but under ten times. This chain links TRBV20-1 with TRBJ2-1; 9 nucleotides align to TRBD2. V gave up 6 bases and J gave up 3 bases; unmatched junction bases: 18. Germline V lookup: CDR1 DFQATT, CDR2 SNEGSKA (reference sequence). The CDR3 loop spans 18 amino acids. CDR3 bases: TGCAGTGCCGTCAACAATAAAGGGGCGGGGGGGCTCTACAATGAGCAGTTCTTC. This codes for CSAVNNKGAGGLYNEQFF.

This clonotype was counted between two and nine times. The J gene is TRBJ2-5, the V gene TRBV7-9, with 15 bases lining up with TRBD2. Trimming took 0 bases from V and 5 from J; bases not matched to a gene: 7. Germline CDR1 and CDR2: SEHNR and FQNEAQ (reference sequence). The CDR3 extends over 18 amino acids. CDR3 in amino acids: CASSLAGLAGGVMETQYF. The CDR3 DNA follows: TGTGCCAGCAGCTTAGCTGGACTAGCGGGGGGGGTCATGGAGACCCAGTACTTC.

The chain uses TRBV20-1 and TRBJ2-3; D may be TRBD2 (6 bases). CDR3 size: 15 residues. Between the trimmed V and J ends, which lost 0 bases and 2 bases, there was a span of 12 bases. Germline lookup yields CDR1 DFQATT and CDR2 SNEGSKA (reference sequence). CDR3 sequence reads: CSARDGGSITDTQYF. As DNA, the CDR3 is TGCAGTGCTAGAGATGGGGGGTCAATCACAGATACGCAGTATTTT.

The rearrangement joins TRBV7-6 to TRBJ1-1; D call uncertain. Germline V gene sequence: CDR1 SGHVS, CDR2 FNYEAQ. The CDR3 extends over 14 amino acids. Trimming pared 1 base from V and 2 bases from J, leaving 8 bases between. The CDR3 here is CASSLVRGNTEAFF. CDR3 coding DNA: TGTGCCAGCAGCTTAGTTCGGGGAAACACTGAAGCTTTCTTT.

This chain uses TRBV23-1 with TRBJ2-5; TRBD2 might be the D (6 bases). TRBV23-1 has ORF status, its function being uncertain. Trimming pared 0 bases from V and 5 bases from J, leaving 16 bases between. This CDR3 comprises 16 residues. The CDR3 bases are TGCGCCAGCAGTCAATCGCTTGGGGTTGGGGGGGAGACCCAGTACTTC. Its protein product is CASSQSLGVGGETQYF.

This clonotype was seen a few times. The rearrangement uses TRBV7-8 and TRBJ1-2, with D uncertain. Germline V gene sequence: CDR1 SGHVS, CDR2 FQNEAQ. Trimming pared 1 base from V and 3 bases from J, leaving 6 bases between. The CDR3 contains 13 residues. The CDR3, as DNA: TGTGCCAGCAGCTTAGGAGATTACTATGGCTACACCTTC. As protein: CASSLGDYYGYTF.

The chain combines TRBV27 with TRBJ1-6; D is unresolved. The germline gives CDR1 MNHEY, CDR2 SMNVEV (reference sequence). CDR3 size: 13 residues. V was shortened by 4 bases and J by 4 bases, with 5 bases between the two germline ends. The CDR3 spells CASSSQYNSPLHF. The CDR3 DNA sequence: TGTGCCAGCAGTTCCCAGTATAATTCACCCCTCCACTTT.

This clonotype showed up just a few times. The V gene is TRBV7-9, the J gene TRBJ2-1; no clear D. Germline loops: CDR1 SEHNR, CDR2 FQNEAQ (reference sequence). Trimming cost V 5 bases and J 10 bases, with 18 bases left between them. This CDR3 comprises 14 residues. The CDR3 reads CASSPPDWSQEQFF. CDR3 nucleotides: TGTGCCAGCAGCCCACCCGACTGGTCTCAGGAGCAGTTCTTC. The full variable domain, with the rest looked up from reference TRBV7-9 and TRBJ2-1, is DTGVSQNPRHKITKRGQNVTFRCDPISEHNRLYWYRQTLGQGPEFLTYFQNEAQLEKSRLLSDRFSAERPKGSFSTLEIQRTEQGDSAMYLCASSPPDWSQEQFFGPGTRLTVL.

The chain combines TRBV15 with TRBJ1-4; TRBD1 matches at 10 bases. This CDR3 has 18 amino acids. CDR1 and CDR2 (germline): LNHNV, YYDKDF (reference sequence). V gave up 1 base and J gave up 7 bases; unmatched junction bases: 12. This CDR3 reads CATSRVPIAGQGTEKLFF. The CDR3 DNA reads as TGTGCCACCAGCAGAGTTCCAATCGCGGGACAGGGGACTGAAAAACTGTTTTTT.

The sample holds many counts of this clonotype. V is TRBV7-9 and J is TRBJ1-1, with a tentative D call TRBD1 (5 bases). V was pared by 1 base and J by 1 base, with 7 bases between. The germline V gene encodes CDR1 SEHNR and CDR2 FQNEAQ (reference sequence). The CDR3 has 14 residues. The CDR3 DNA sequence: TGTGCCAGCAGCTTAGAGGGGAAGAACACTGAAGCTTTCTTT. This codes for CASSLEGKNTEAFF.

There are a few counts of this clonotype. V is TRBV6-1 and J is TRBJ1-1; 9 bases are a match to TRBD1. V dropped 6 bases and J dropped 5; count of bases not matched to a gene: 7. Germline assignment: CDR1 MNHNS and CDR2 SASEGT. CDR3 length: 14 residues. The CDR3 DNA follows: TGTGCCAGCAGGATTGGACAGGGGCAAACTGAAGCTTTCTTT. Translated, it gives CASRIGQGQTEAFF.

This clonotype is classed as medium-sized. The V gene is TRBV7-6, the J gene TRBJ1-1; no clear D. In germline, CDR1 is SGHVS, CDR2 FNYEAQ. The CDR3 covers 16 residues. Trimming removed 3 bases from V and 1 base from J, with 15 bases in between. The CDR3 loop is CASSLGSPAANTEAFF. The CDR3 coding sequence is TGTGCCAGCAGCTTGGGGTCACCGGCGGCGAACACTGAAGCTTTCTTT.